Listed here are 10 T cell receptor beta chains from one sample, sequenced in a study of T cells in Graves' hyperthyroidism and ophthalmopathy. The investigators amplified TCR beta CDR3 regions from RNA transcripts. HTBI primers drove first-round RT-PCR of the TCR CDR3. One entry per CDR3 protein, called by TCRdb with MiXCR from the multiplex PCR reads. The table records about 360,000 distinct CDR3 sequences, 15% to 17% of them present only once. Sequenced sample: blood. These receptor sequences come from a woman under 30 with Graves' hyperthyroidism that later progressed to Graves' ophthalmopathy.

This clonotype occurred many times. The genes are TRBV20-1 and TRBJ1-1; TRBD1 matches at 7 bases. V lost 6 bases, J lost 2 bases, and 15 bases stayed unmatched. CDR1 DFQATT and CDR2 SNEGSKA come from the germline V gene (reference sequence). This CDR3 contains 16 residues. CDR3 nucleotides: TGCAGTGCCCGAGCCCTGACAGGGTATTTTAACACTGAAGCTTTCTTT. Amino acids: CSARALTGYFNTEAFF.

This clonotype was recorded at least ten times. The CDR3 sequence is CASPPRELYNEQFF. The CDR3 nucleotides read TGTGCCAGCCCGCCTAGGGAGCTCTACAATGAGCAGTTCTTC. This chain joins TRBV2 and TRBJ2-1; a possible D gene is TRBD2 (5 bases). This CDR3 has 14 amino acids. Per germline, CDR1 SNHLY and CDR2 FYNNEI. The germline V and J ends were trimmed by 8 bases and 3 bases, with 14 bases remaining between them.

The sample holds a few counts of this clonotype. The chain couples TRBV19 to TRBJ2-7; 11 bases line up with TRBD2. The length of the CDR3 is 15 residues. With V trimmed by 6 bases and J by 2 bases, 6 bases remained unmatched. Germline CDR1 reads LNHDA; CDR2 reads SQIVND (reference sequence). CDR3 nucleotides: TGTGCCAGTAGCACTACTAGCGGGAGCCCCTACGAGCAGTACTTC. It encodes CASSTTSGSPYEQYF. Supplemented by reference TRBV19 and TRBJ2-7, the full variable domain reads DGGITQSPKYLFRKEGQNVTLSCEQNLNHDAMYWYRQDPGQGLRLIYYSQIVNDFQKGDIAEGYSVSREKKESFPLTVTSAQKNPTAFYLCASSTTSGSPYEQYFGPGTRLTVT.

This clonotype has ten or more counts. The rearrangement links TRBV7-8 to TRBJ2-7; D might be TRBD1 (5 bases). CDR3 size: 15 residues. Germline V gene data show CDR1 as SGHVS and CDR2 as FQNEAQ. Trimming stripped 5 bases from V and 2 bases from J, with 16 bases between. The DNA for the CDR3 is TGTGCCAGCAGCCCAGACAGACTTACCCCCTACGAGCAGTACTTC. It is translated as CASSPDRLTPYEQYF.

This clonotype was counted ten times or more. The rearrangement uses TRBV2 and TRBJ2-1, with 9 bases identical to TRBD2. V was pared by 7 bases and J by 4 bases, with 5 bases of the junction left unmatched. The CDR3 loop spans 14 amino acids. Germline values: CDR1 SNHLY, CDR2 FYNNEI. CDR3 DNA: TGTGCCAGCACTAGCGGGAAGGGATACAATGAGCAGTTCTTC. Encoded protein: CASTSGKGYNEQFF.

This clonotype has only a few counts. The chain is built from TRBV4-3 and TRBJ2-7; D uncertain. The length of the CDR3 is 14 residues. V was trimmed by 0 bases and J by 6 bases, leaving 12 bases between them. Germline CDR1 reads LGHNA; CDR2 reads YSLEER. Written as DNA, the CDR3 is TGCGCCAGCAGCCAAGAAGGAAAGTCGTCCGAGCAGTACTTC. This codes for CASSQEGKSSEQYF.

The rearrangement joins TRBV6-2 or TRBV6-3 to TRBJ2-1; possible D gene TRBD2, 6 bases. Germline CDR1 MNHEY, CDR2 SVGEGT. V was shortened by 6 bases and J by 13 bases, with 13 bases between the two germline ends. The CDR3 has 11 residues. The CDR3 loop reads CASRETRFQFF. DNA for the CDR3: TGTGCCAGCAGGGAGACTAGATTCCAGTTCTTC.

This clonotype was detected many times. The genes are TRBV18 and TRBJ1-5; 7 bases match TRBD1. J gave up 6 bases and V 5 bases, and 10 bases lay outside the gene matches. The CDR3 spans 15 residues. CDR1 and CDR2 (germline): KGHSH, LQKENI. CDR3: CASSTESGGAQPQHF. The CDR3 DNA is TGTGCCAGCTCAACGGAATCAGGGGGAGCTCAGCCCCAGCATTTT.

There are many counts of this clonotype. The chain joins TRBV29-1 to TRBJ2-7, with 10 bases aligning to TRBD2. The CDR3 loop spans 14 amino acids. J gave up 3 bases and V 3 bases, and 5 bases lay outside the gene matches. Germline V gene lookup returns CDR1 SQVTM and CDR2 ANQGSEA. Here the CDR3 DNA reads TGCAGCGTTGAGGTCCAGCGGGAGGGCTACGAGCAGTACTTC. Protein: CSVEVQREGYEQYF.

This clonotype came up many times. The chain recombines TRBV15 with TRBJ1-1, with D unclear. The CDR3 spans 13 residues. Trimming took 5 bases from V and 1 from J, leaving 8 bases between them. Germline CDR1 is LNHNV and CDR2 is YYDKDF (reference sequence). This chain's CDR3 is CATSVRGNTEAFF. Here the CDR3 DNA reads TGTGCCACCAGCGTTCGGGGGAACACTGAAGCTTTCTTT.